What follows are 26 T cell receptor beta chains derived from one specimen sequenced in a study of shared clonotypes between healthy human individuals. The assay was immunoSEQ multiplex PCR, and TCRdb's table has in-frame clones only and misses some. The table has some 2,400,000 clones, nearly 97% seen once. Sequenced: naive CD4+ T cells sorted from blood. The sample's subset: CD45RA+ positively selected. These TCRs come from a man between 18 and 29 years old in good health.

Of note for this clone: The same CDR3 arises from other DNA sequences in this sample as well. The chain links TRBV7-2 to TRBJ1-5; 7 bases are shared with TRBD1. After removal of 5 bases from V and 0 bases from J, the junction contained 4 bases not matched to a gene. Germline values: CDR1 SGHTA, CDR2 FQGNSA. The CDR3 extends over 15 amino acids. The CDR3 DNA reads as TGTGCCAGCAGCCCAGGGGGGTATAGCAATCAGCCCCAGCATTTT. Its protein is CASSPGGYSNQPQHF.

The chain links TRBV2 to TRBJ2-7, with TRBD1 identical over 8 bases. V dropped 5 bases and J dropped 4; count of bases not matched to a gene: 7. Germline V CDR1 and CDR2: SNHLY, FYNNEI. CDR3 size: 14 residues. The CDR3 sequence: CASSFPGGFYEQYF. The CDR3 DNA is TGTGCCAGCAGTTTTCCAGGGGGCTTTTACGAGCAGTACTTC.

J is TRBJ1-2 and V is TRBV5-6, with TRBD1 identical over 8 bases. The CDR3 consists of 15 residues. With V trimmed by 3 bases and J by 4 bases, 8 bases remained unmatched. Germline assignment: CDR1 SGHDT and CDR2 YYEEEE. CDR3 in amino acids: CASSSQTGTGYGYTF. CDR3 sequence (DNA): TGTGCCAGCAGCTCACAAACCGGGACAGGCTATGGCTACACCTTC.

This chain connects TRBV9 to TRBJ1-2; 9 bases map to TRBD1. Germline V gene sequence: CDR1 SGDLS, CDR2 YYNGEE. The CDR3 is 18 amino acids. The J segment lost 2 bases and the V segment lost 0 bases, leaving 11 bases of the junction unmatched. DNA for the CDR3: TGTGCCAGCAGCGTAGAGGAACCGGGACAGGGAACAAACTATGGCTACACCTTC. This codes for CASSVEEPGQGTNYGYTF.

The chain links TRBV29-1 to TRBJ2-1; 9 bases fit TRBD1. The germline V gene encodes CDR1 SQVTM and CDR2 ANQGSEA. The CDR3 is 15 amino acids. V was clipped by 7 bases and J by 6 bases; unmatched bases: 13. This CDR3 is CSGLSRDRVGNEQFF. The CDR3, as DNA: TGCAGCGGGTTGAGCCGGGACAGGGTAGGCAATGAGCAGTTCTTC.

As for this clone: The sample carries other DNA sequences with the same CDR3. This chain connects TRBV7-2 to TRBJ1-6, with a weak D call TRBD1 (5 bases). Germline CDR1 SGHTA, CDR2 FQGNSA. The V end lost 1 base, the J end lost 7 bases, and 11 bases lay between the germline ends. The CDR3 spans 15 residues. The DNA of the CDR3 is TGTGCCAGCAGCTTAGGGCAGGGCGGGAATTCACCCCTCCACTTT. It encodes CASSLGQGGNSPLHF.

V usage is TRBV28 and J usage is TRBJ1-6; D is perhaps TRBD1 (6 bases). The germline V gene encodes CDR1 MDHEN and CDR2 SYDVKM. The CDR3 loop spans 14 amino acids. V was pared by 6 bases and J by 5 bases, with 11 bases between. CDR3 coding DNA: TGTGCCAGCAGCCCTTACAGGGATAATTCACCCCTCCACTTT. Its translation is CASSPYRDNSPLHF.

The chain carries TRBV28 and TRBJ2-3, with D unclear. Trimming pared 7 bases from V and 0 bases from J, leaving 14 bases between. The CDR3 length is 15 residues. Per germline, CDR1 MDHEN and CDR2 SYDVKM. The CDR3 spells CASTLSSASTDTQYF. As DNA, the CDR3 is TGTGCCAGCACCTTGTCGTCGGCTAGCACAGATACGCAGTATTTT.

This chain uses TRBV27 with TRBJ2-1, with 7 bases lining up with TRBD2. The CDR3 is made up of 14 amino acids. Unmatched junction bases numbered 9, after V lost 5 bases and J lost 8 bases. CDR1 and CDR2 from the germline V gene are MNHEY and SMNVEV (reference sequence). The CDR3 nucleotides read TGTGCCAGCAGTGGTCGGGGGGACCCCCATGAGCAGTTCTTC. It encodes CASSGRGDPHEQFF.

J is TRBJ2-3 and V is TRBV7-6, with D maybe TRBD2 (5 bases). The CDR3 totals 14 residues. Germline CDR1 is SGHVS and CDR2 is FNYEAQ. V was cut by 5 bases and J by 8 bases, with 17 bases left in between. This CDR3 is CASSRGLPKGTQYF. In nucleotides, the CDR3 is TGTGCCAGCAGCCGGGGTCTTCCGAAGGGTACGCAGTATTTT.

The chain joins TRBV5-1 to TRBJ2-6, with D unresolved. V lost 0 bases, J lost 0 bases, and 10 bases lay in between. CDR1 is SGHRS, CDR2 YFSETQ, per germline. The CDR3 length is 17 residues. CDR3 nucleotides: TGCGCCAGCAGCTTGGCGAGCGCTAGCTCTGGGGCCAACGTCCTGACTTTC. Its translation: CASSLASASSGANVLTF.

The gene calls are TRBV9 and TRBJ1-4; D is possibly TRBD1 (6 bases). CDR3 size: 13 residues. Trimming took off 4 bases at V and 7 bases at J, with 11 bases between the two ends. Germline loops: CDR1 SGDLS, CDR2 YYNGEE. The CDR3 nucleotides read TGTGCCAGCAGCTCTGGGACAAGTGAAAAACTGTTTTTT. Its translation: CASSSGTSEKLFF.

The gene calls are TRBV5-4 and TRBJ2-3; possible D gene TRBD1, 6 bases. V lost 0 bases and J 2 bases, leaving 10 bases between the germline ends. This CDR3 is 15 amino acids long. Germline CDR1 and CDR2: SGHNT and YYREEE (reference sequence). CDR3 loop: CASSLDPGVTDTQYF. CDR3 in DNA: TGTGCCAGCAGCTTGGACCCAGGGGTCACAGATACGCAGTATTTT.

The CDR3, as DNA: TGTGCCAGTAGTATTCCTGGGATAGGGACGGTTGGCACAGATACGCAGTATTTT. Translating gives CASSIPGIGTVGTDTQYF. The V and J genes are TRBV19 and TRBJ2-3, with D perhaps being TRBD1 or TRBD2 (5 bases each). V lost 3 bases and J lost 1, with 20 bases in between. The CDR3 is made up of 18 amino acids. The germline V gene encodes CDR1 LNHDA and CDR2 SQIVND (reference sequence). Full variable domain (missing parts from reference TRBV19 and TRBJ2-3): DGGITQSPKYLFRKEGQNVTLSCEQNLNHDAMYWYRQDPGQGLRLIYYSQIVNDFQKGDIAEGYSVSREKKESFPLTVTSAQKNPTAFYLCASSIPGIGTVGTDTQYFGPGTRLTVL.

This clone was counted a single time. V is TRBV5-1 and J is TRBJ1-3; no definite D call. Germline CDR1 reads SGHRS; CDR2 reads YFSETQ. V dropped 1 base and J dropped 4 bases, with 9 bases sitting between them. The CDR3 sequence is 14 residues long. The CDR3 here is CASSLLTGGNTIYF. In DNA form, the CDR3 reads TGCGCCAGCAGCTTGTTGACGGGAGGAAACACCATATATTTT.

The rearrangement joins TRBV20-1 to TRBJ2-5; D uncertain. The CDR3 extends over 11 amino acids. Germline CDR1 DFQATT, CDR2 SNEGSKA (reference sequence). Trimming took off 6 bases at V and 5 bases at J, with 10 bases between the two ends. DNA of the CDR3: TGCAGTGCGAGGACGTCGGAGACCCAGTACTTC. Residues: CSARTSETQYF.

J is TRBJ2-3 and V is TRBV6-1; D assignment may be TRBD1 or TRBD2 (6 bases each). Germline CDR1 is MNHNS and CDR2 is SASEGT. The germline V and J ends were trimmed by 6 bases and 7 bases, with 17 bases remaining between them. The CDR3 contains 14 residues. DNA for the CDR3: TGTGCCAGCAGGCCCTACAGGGAGGTGAATACGCAGTATTTT. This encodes CASRPYREVNTQYF.

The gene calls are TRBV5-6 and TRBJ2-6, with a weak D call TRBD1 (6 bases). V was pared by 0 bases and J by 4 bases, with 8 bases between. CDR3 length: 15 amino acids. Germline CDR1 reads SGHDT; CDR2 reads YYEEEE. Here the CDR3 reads CASSLVGTGANVLTF. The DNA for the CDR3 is TGTGCCAGCAGCTTGGTCGGGACAGGGGCCAACGTCCTGACTTTC.

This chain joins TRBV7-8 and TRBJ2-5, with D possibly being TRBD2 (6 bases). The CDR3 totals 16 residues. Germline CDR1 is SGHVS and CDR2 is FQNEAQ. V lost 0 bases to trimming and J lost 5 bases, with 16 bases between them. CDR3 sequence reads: CASSLAPRVSGETQYF. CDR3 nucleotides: TGTGCCAGCAGCTTAGCGCCTAGAGTGAGCGGGGAGACCCAGTACTTC.

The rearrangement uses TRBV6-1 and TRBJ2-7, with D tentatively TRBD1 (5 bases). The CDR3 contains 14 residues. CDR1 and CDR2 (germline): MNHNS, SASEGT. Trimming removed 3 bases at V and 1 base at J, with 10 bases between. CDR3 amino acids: CASSDMSGSYEQYF. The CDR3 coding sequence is TGTGCCAGCAGTGATATGTCAGGGTCCTACGAGCAGTACTTC.

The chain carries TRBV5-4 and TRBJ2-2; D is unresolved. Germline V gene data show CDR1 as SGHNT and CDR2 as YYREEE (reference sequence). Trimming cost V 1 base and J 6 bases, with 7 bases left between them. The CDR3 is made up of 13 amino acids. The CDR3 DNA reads TGTGCCAGCAGCTTGCTGGGCTCCGGGGAGCTGTTTTTT. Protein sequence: CASSLLGSGELFF.

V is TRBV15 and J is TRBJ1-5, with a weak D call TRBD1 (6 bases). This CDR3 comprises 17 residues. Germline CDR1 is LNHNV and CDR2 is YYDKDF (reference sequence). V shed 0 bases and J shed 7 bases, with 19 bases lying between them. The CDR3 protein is CATSREGAQGSGQPQHF. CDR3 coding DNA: TGTGCCACCAGCAGAGAGGGGGCGCAGGGGTCGGGACAGCCCCAGCATTTT.

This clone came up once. The CDR3 is CAWSYIQGTTEAFF. In DNA, the CDR3 is TGTGCCTGGAGCTACATACAGGGGACCACTGAAGCTTTCTTT. This chain joins TRBV30 and TRBJ1-1; 7 positions match TRBD1. With V trimmed by 3 bases and J by 4 bases, 8 bases remained unmatched. The germline V gene has CDR1 GTSNPN and CDR2 SVGIG (reference sequence). The CDR3 is 14 residues long. Full variable domain (missing parts from reference TRBV30 and TRBJ1-1): SQTIHQWPATLVQPVGSPLSLECTVEGTSNPNLYWYRQAAGRGLQLLFYSVGIGQISSEVPQNLSASRPQDRQFILSSKKLLLSDSGFYLCAWSYIQGTTEAFFGQGTRLTVV.

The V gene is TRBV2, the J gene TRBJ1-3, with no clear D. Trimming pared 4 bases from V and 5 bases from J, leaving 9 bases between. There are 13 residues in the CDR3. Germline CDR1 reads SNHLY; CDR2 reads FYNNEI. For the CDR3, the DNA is TGTGCCAGCAGTGGGGGTATCCGAAACACCATATATTTT. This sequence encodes CASSGGIRNTIYF. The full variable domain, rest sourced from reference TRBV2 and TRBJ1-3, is EPEVTQTPSHQVTQMGQEVILRCVPISNHLYFYWYRQILGQKVEFLVSFYNNEISEKSEIFDDQFSVERPDGSNFTLKIRSTKLEDSAMYFCASSGGIRNTIYFGEGSWLTVV.

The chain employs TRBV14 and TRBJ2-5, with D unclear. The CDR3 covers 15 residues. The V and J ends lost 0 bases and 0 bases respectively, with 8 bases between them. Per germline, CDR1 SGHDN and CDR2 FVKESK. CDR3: CASSQDSQYQETQYF. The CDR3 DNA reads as TGTGCCAGCAGCCAAGACTCTCAGTACCAAGAGACCCAGTACTTC.

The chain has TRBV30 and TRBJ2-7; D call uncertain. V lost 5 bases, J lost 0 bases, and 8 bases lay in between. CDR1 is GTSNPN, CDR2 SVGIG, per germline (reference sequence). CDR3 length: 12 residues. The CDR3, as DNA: TGTGCCTGGGGAACCAGCTCCTACGAGCAGTACTTC. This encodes CAWGTSSYEQYF.